Each of the 10 T cell receptor beta chains below was sequenced from the same sample in a study of T cell repertoires in cytomegalovirus infection. TCRdb fed the reads into MiXCR, producing one record per CDR3 protein. The sample includes about 740,000 distinct CDR3 sequences, 33% seen only once; the top ten take 15% to 20%. Their target antigens are unknown. The material was cultured PBMCs, obtained from culture after CMV antigen stimulation. Receptors originate from a human donor in good health (CMV status not recorded). Some clones in this sample may be carry-over from other donors' samples.

The chain joins TRBV19 to TRBJ2-1, with 8 bases matching TRBD1. Germline V gene lookup returns CDR1 LNHDA and CDR2 SQIVND (reference sequence). The CDR3 runs 11 residues. V shed 11 bases, J shed 16 bases, and the junction held 13 bases outside the gene matches. The CDR3 protein is CAELRGLHSFF. CDR3 DNA: TGTGCCGAGCTCAGGGGGCTCCACTCTTTCTTC.

This sequence joins TRBV20-1 and TRBJ2-7; D may match TRBD1 or TRBD2 (6 bases each). Germline V gene sequence: CDR1 DFQATT, CDR2 SNEGSKA (reference sequence). Trimming shortened V by 6 bases and J by 6 bases, and 21 bases separated the two germline ends. The CDR3 runs to 14 residues. The CDR3 nucleotides read TGCAGTGCGGGGGCCTCCGGGGGTTACGGCGAGCAGTACTTC. Translation: CSAGASGGYGEQYF.

This clonotype was recorded many times. The chain couples TRBV7-6 to TRBJ1-1; D may be TRBD1 (5 bases). The length of the CDR3 is 15 residues. Looked up from germline, CDR1 is SGHVS and CDR2 is FNYEAQ. The V end lost 5 bases, the J end lost 3 bases, and 16 bases lay between the germline ends. The CDR3 reads CASSRLLGEDTEAFF. The CDR3 DNA follows: TGTGCCAGCAGCCGTCTATTAGGGGAGGACACTGAAGCTTTCTTT.

This sequence joins TRBV15 and TRBJ2-5; either TRBD1 or TRBD2 may supply D (5 bases each). The germline V gene has CDR1 LNHNV and CDR2 YYDKDF (reference sequence). The CDR3 has 15 amino acids. V shed 0 bases and J shed 1 base, with 9 bases lying between them. CDR3 coding DNA: TGTGCCACCAGCAGAGAGGGACGGCCCCAAGAGACCCAGTACTTC. Amino acid sequence: CATSREGRPQETQYF.

This clonotype was picked up a small number of times. The chain has TRBV7-2 and TRBJ2-1; possibly TRBD2 for D (7 bases). The germline CDR1 and CDR2 sequences are SGHTA and FQGNSA. The CDR3 spans 15 residues. V dropped 5 bases and J dropped 2 bases, with 13 bases sitting between them. CDR3 DNA: TGTGCCAGCAGCCCAAAGGGGGGGCCCTACAATGAGCAGTTCTTC. It encodes CASSPKGGPYNEQFF.

The V and J genes are TRBV19 and TRBJ2-2; 12 nucleotides align to TRBD2. The CDR3 spans 16 residues. The germline CDR1 and CDR2 sequences are LNHDA and SQIVND (reference sequence). Trimming took 5 bases from V and 6 from J; bases not matched to a gene: 7. CDR3 coding DNA: TGTGCCAGTAGTTCTAGCGGGAGGGGGACGGCCGGGGAGCTGTTTTTT. This encodes CASSSSGRGTAGELFF.

The chain carries TRBV27 and TRBJ2-3, with 12 bases fitting TRBD2. The trim removed 5 bases at V and 4 bases at J, leaving 7 bases unmatched. The CDR3 totals 16 residues. Germline V CDR1 and CDR2: MNHEY, SMNVEV (reference sequence). The CDR3 loop reads CASSPRTSGGPDTQYF. CDR3 nucleotides: TGTGCCAGCAGTCCGCGAACTAGCGGGGGGCCAGATACGCAGTATTTT.

V gene TRBV14 combines with J gene TRBJ1-1; D gene unclear. Per germline, CDR1 SGHDN and CDR2 FVKESK. CDR3 size: 13 residues. The V and J ends lost 2 bases and 4 bases respectively, with 8 bases between them. This CDR3 is CASSQSLLTEAFF. CDR3 DNA: TGTGCCAGCAGCCAAAGTTTACTCACTGAAGCTTTCTTT.

This clonotype was seen repeatedly, ten times or more. V gene TRBV7-2 combines with J gene TRBJ1-5; a possible D gene is TRBD1 (5 bases). The CDR3 runs 17 residues. V was shortened by 1 base and J by 5 bases, with 18 bases between the two germline ends. Germline V gene sequence: CDR1 SGHTA, CDR2 FQGNSA. The DNA of the CDR3 is TGTGCCAGCAGCTTAGAAAAAGGCCCGAGGGGCGATCAGCCCCAGCATTTT. Amino acids: CASSLEKGPRGDQPQHF.

This clonotype has a handful of counts. This rearrangement joins TRBV4-2 to TRBJ1-3; D is uncertain. Trimming took off 2 bases at V and 3 bases at J, with 5 bases between the two ends. The CDR3 is 13 residues long. The V gene's germline CDR1 is LGHNA and CDR2 YNFKEQ. CDR3 sequence reads: CASSQHFGNTIYF. Here the CDR3 DNA reads TGTGCCAGCAGCCAACATTTTGGAAACACCATATATTTT.